Listed below are T cell receptor beta chains from one sample, sequenced in a study of cytomegalovirus exposure and HLA in healthy donors. Sequencing was performed with immunoSEQ multiplex PCR; in TCRdb, only in-frame clones are kept and a portion is missing. Among around 250,000 clones listed, 90% were seen once. Sample: PBMCs. The receptors here all came from a young woman in good health and CMV-seronegative. CDR3s include the opening cysteine and the closing phenylalanine or tryptophan. Each record gives: V gene, D gene, J gene, clone size, CDR3 protein, CDR3 DNA. A D gene is named only where the DNA matches it firmly. Only some rows state a clone size, as once, few, many or a class for expanded clones.

TRBV6-1,NA,TRBJ1-3,NA,CASSGYRHSPSGNTIYF,TGTGCCAGCAGTGGATACAGGCACTCCCCCTCTGGAAACACCATATATTTT
TRBV6-5,TRBD1,TRBJ1-5,NA,CASRPGQGVFQPQHF,TGTGCCAGCAGACCGGGACAGGGGGTCTTTCAGCCCCAGCATTTT
TRBV4-1,TRBD2,TRBJ2-5,NA,CASSQAESGGETQYF,TGCGCCAGCAGCCAGGCTGAAAGCGGGGGTGAGACCCAGTACTTC
TRBV4-1,TRBD1,TRBJ2-1,NA,CASSPFQGVVNEQFF,TGCGCCAGCAGCCCATTCCAGGGGGTCGTCAATGAGCAGTTCTTC
TRBV9,NA,TRBJ2-7,NA,CASSPLDKAYEQYF,NA
TRBV5-1,TRBD1,TRBJ2-2,NA,CASSLGQGWGTGELFF,TGCGCCAGCAGCTTAGGACAGGGATGGGGCACCGGGGAGCTGTTTTTT
TRBV14,NA,TRBJ2-1,NA,CASSQPLQGFNEQFF,TGTGCCAGCAGCCAACCACTCCAGGGGTTTAATGAGCAGTTCTTC
TRBV2,NA,TRBJ1-1,NA,CASSAPGTEAFF,TGTGCCAGCAGTGCCCCAGGCACTGAAGCTTTCTTT
TRBV6-4,NA,TRBJ2-2,once,CASSDRGDTGELFF,TGTGCCAGCAGTGACAGGGGCGACACCGGGGAGCTGTTTTTT
TRBV7-9,NA,TRBJ1-4,NA,CASSLAGGSNEKLFF,TGTGCCAGCAGCTTAGCAGGGGGATCTAATGAAAAACTGTTTTTT
TRBV28,TRBD1,TRBJ2-7,NA,CASRSQGASLEQYF,TGTGCCAGCAGGTCACAGGGGGCCTCATTGGAGCAGTACTTC
TRBV7-6,NA,TRBJ2-7,NA,CASSPGYEQYF,TGTGCCAGCAGCCCAGGCTACGAGCAGTACTTC
TRBV28,NA,TRBJ1-2,NA,CASSRMGLANYGYTF,TGTGCCAGCAGCCGCATGGGGCTAGCTAACTATGGCTACACCTTC
TRBV4-3,NA,TRBJ2-7,NA,CASSQAGSTYEQYF,TGCGCCAGCAGCCAAGCTGGCTCAACCTACGAGCAGTACTTC
TRBV10-3,TRBD2,TRBJ2-3,NA,CAIGLAGVTDTQYF,TGTGCCATCGGACTAGCGGGGGTGACAGATACGCAGTATTTT